The 2 T cell receptor beta chains below come from one sample, sequenced in a study of Ad26.COV2.S vaccination and SARS-CoV-2 variants. The assay was immunoSEQ multiplex PCR, and TCRdb's table has in-frame clones only and misses some. The sample consists of some 340,000 clones, over 80% of them appearing once. Treatment of the sample: 15 to 20 received Ad26.COV2.S at low or high dose, single or two shots; 5 received placebo; per-sample allocation not given. Each sample was drawn 63 days after the first injection (of vaccine or placebo). The sequenced sample was peripheral blood, obtained in a trial of Ad26.COV2.S vaccine versus placebo. The receptors were gathered from a person between 18 and 59 years old who received the Ad26.COV2.S COVID-19 vaccine or a placebo.

This chain's CDR3 is CASSIRGTNEKLFF. The CDR3 region has the DNA TGTGCCAGTAGTATCCGAGGAACTAATGAAAAACTGTTTTTT. The chain combines TRBV19 with TRBJ1-4; no clear D gene. The length of the CDR3 is 14 residues. V was pared by 3 bases and J by 1 base, with 6 bases between. The germline CDR1 and CDR2 sequences are LNHDA and SQIVND (reference sequence).

The chain is built from TRBV9 and TRBJ1-6; D is perhaps TRBD1 (6 bases). V lost 3 bases and J lost 6, with 13 bases in between. Germline CDR1 SGDLS, CDR2 YYNGEE. This CDR3 has 15 residues. The CDR3 DNA is TGTGCCAGCAGCGGTTATGGACAGTTTAATTCACCCCTCCACTTT. Amino acid sequence: CASSGYGQFNSPLHF.